The present TCR beta chain was sequenced within a study of CD8 T cells in ankylosing spondylitis (dated by TCRdb to about 2017). With regard to the full study: To find TCR variants linked to disease, the study profiled T cell receptor beta repertoires in ankylosing spondylitis patients and healthy donors. The whole study cohort included about a hundred healthy donors and 25 ankylosing spondylitis patients. Peripheral blood was sampled, and synovial fluid was also collected from ankylosing spondylitis patients. What the work shows at the level of the full study, not this receptor alone: The disease-linked clones were reported to be significantly enriched in matched synovial fluid samples from ankylosing spondylitis patients. The disease-linked clones showed a CD8+ phenotype and occurred at relatively low frequencies in peripheral blood. Some motif variants had previously been reported in the synovial fluid and blood of reactive arthritis patients, which suggests shared mechanisms of disease initiation. Blood from ankylosing spondylitis patients appeared to be characterized by a TCR beta motif made up of several highly homologous amino acid variants.

The instrument was an Illumina HiSeq 2500. Quantitative 5'-RACE with molecular barcodes was used to prepare TCR beta libraries. Regarding the original processing steps: A new computational method, built on a probabilistic model of VDJ rearrangement, was used to identify disease-linked TCR variants. TCRdb reran the public reads through fastp at Q25 and MiXCR, keeping productive beta chains. Rows are unified per CDR3 protein, each entry keeping the most common DNA and genes. The V and J calls and clone size are TCRdb's, not the authors'. Present in this sample are about 750,000 distinct CDR3 sequences, 19% of which were seen just once. The ten top clones hold around 19% of the sample. On this clonotype: Its antigen is still unknown. No base quality information exists; no much larger clone differs at one position.

The CDR3 sequence holds 16 residues, the cysteine and phenylalanine included. The retained sequence is limited to the CDR3, 48 bases, with the frame set at the first base. The germline V gene yields MNHNS for CDR1 and SASEGT for CDR2. V and J are trimmed by 7 bases and 1 base, and the gene matches miss 7 bases of the junction. Recombination joined TRBV6-1 with TRBJ2-2, with 9 bases aligning to TRBD1. Sequencing was done on a sample of blood, either unsorted or a sorted T cell fraction (not recorded which). This receptor was identified in a male donor with ankylosing spondylitis. The CDR3 region reads CASNQHRGQNTGELFF. The nucleotide sequence reads as follows: TGTGCCAGCAATCAACACAGGGGGCAGAACACCGGGGAGCTGTTTTTT.